This entry is about one T cell receptor beta chain. This sample is part of a study of T cells in Graves' hyperthyroidism and ophthalmopathy. At the level of the study: Peripheral blood sampling occurred at initial diagnosis, before any treatment.

TCR beta CDR3 region amplification was performed from RNA transcripts. When the TCR CDR3 underwent first-round RT-PCR, the HTBI primer set was used. Each CDR3 protein is one row after TCRdb ran MiXCR on the multiplex PCR reads. The profile shows about 840,000 distinct CDR3 sequences, around 39% of them singletons. Uncontrolled infection, other autoimmune disease, pregnancy or lactation disqualified patients from enrolment. Sequenced sample: blood. This TCR derives from a man aged 18 to 30 with Graves' hyperthyroidism.

The DNA for the CDR3 is TGCAGCGTTGATGAAGGGGTAGGGAGTGCAACTAATGAAAAACTGTTTTTT. It is translated as CSVDEGVGSATNEKLFF. The V gene is TRBV29-1, the J gene TRBJ1-4; maybe TRBD1 (5 bases). In germline, CDR1 is SQVTM, CDR2 ANQGSEA. CDR3 length: 17 residues. V was cut by 3 bases and J by 0 bases, with 17 bases left in between.